The clone carrying this TCR beta chain was seen a handful of times. Its target is unknown. This sample is part of a study of T cells in Graves' hyperthyroidism and ophthalmopathy. Overall study: Peripheral blood was obtained at initial diagnosis, preceding any treatment.

V lost 3 bases and J 6 bases, leaving 13 bases between the germline ends. The CDR3 totals 13 residues. Per germline, CDR1 SGHNT and CDR2 YYREEE (reference sequence). Study results and caveats: Using 13 V-J features, a model discriminated ophthalmopathy from stable hyperthyroidism. Within blood appeared most thyroid clonotypes that had expanded above 0.001.

Authors of the study amplified TCR beta CDR3 regions from RNA transcripts. The HTBI primer set was used in a first-round RT-PCR of the TCR CDR3. TCRdb redid the calling of the multiplex PCR reads with MiXCR, one entry per CDR3 protein. This sample carries 400,000 to 600,000 distinct CDR3 sequences, around 16% of them seen once, and the ten largest clones take roughly 29%. Uncontrolled infection, other autoimmune disease, pregnancy or lactation disqualified patients from enrolment. Sequencing input: blood. The clonotype was recovered from a woman aged 25 to 45 with Graves' ophthalmopathy. The chain carries TRBV5-4 and TRBJ2-7; D possibly corresponds to TRBD2 (6 bases). The CDR3 loop is CASSSPSSAEQYF. CDR3 sequence (DNA): TGTGCCAGCAGCTCGCCATCTAGCGCCGAGCAGTACTTC.